The rows below give T cell receptor beta chains drawn from one sample of a study of OX40 agonist ivuxolimab in advanced cancers. Generated by immunoSEQ multiplex PCR, the TCRdb table keeps only in-frame clones and is missing some. This table holds around 30,000 clones, roughly four fifths found once. The starting material was CD4+ or CD8+ T cells sorted from blood, obtained in a trial of the OX40 agonist ivuxolimab. These receptors all stem from an adult with an advanced solid tumor such as melanoma, head and neck, liver or kidney cancer. The conserved cysteine and the conserved F or W are not part of the CDR3 here.

V: TRBV6-1
CDR3: ASTREKMNTEAF

V: TRBV19
CDR3: ASSTEAGELF

V: TRBV5-1
CDR3: ASSPLDRGETEAF

V: TRBV7-8
CDR3: ASSLTTGFAGNTIY

V: TRBV6-5
CDR3: ASSLLANTEAF

V: TRBV19
CDR3: ASNQDRPMSNQPQH

V: TRBV28
CDR3: ASSKTLTETQY

V: TRBV7-8
CDR3: ASSPGGGRDNANGYT

V: TRBV4-1
CDR3: ASSPGTVYGYT

V: TRBV11-3
CDR3: ASSLTGQYTGELF

V: TRBV7-2
CDR3: ASSPRSGGAYEQY

V: TRBV6-5
CDR3: ASRTSSLTSEAF

V: TRBV5-8
CDR3: ASSFSNGLGKNIQY

V: TRBV25-1
CDR3: ASSGGRGVGNEQF

V: TRBV7-8
CDR3: ASMGGMNTGELF

V: TRBV5-4
CDR3: ASSSGGFNEKLF

V: TRBV28
CDR3: ASSLSARGRNGYT

V: TRBV19
CDR3: ASTTLGQGSDTQY

V: TRBV30
CDR3: AWSRPGAGELF

V: TRBV19
CDR3: ASKTGPQELPPLH

V: TRBV12-5
CDR3: ASGPKGDRARYEQY

V: TRBV2
CDR3: ASSLQVDTQY

V: TRBV5-4
CDR3: ASSLGPTWTSGATDTQY

V: TRBV5-6
CDR3: ASSPQVGSMQTQY

V: TRBV18
CDR3: ASSPRGRQVDSPLH

V: TRBV18
CDR3: ASSPAAGAYSNQPQH

V: TRBV11-2
CDR3: ASSFGRGNQPQH

V: TRBV5-4
CDR3: ASSVGGSSGVNEQF

V: TRBV4-2
CDR3: ASSQMAGHGGYT

V: TRBV6-1
CDR3: ASSERAGRTDTQY

V: TRBV4-3
CDR3: ASSQVIGVATNEKLF

V: TRBV6-5
CDR3: AGPSRCNQPQH

V: TRBV11-2
CDR3: ASSFSRVGETQY

V: TRBV4-2
CDR3: ASSQLLAVSSYEQY

V: TRBV5-4
CDR3: ASSSPSGRTYEQY

V: TRBV7-8
CDR3: ASSLDLGQGAIYGYT

V: TRBV2
CDR3: ASSQGMNTEAF

V: TRBV4-1
CDR3: ASSPLGLAGFQETQY

V: TRBV27
CDR3: ASSGRTTNEKLF

V: TRBV18
CDR3: ASSFGTGRNTEAF

V: TRBV30
CDR3: AWSRSGDTQY

V: TRBV2
CDR3: ASRASGSTDTQY

V: TRBV28
CDR3: ASSPGQSYGYT

V: TRBV7-9
CDR3: ASSPSRSGRETQY

V: TRBV19
CDR3: ATRRGGTNTEAF

V: TRBV6-5
CDR3: ASSYSRGFEKLF

V: TRBV7-3
CDR3: ASRTGTSGGGELF

V: TRBV18
CDR3: ASSPLSRSGTEAF

V: TRBV7-8
CDR3: ASSLDGSKQY

V: TRBV6-5
CDR3: ASSQTRGRGNTIY

V: TRBV9
CDR3: ASVPPRRDNSYEQY

V: TRBV7-3
CDR3: ASSADRTQY

V: TRBV7-2
CDR3: ASSPYTAREGGYT

V: TRBV4-3
CDR3: ASSQGNRGGTDTQY

V: TRBV11-2
CDR3: ASSLVSMNTEAF